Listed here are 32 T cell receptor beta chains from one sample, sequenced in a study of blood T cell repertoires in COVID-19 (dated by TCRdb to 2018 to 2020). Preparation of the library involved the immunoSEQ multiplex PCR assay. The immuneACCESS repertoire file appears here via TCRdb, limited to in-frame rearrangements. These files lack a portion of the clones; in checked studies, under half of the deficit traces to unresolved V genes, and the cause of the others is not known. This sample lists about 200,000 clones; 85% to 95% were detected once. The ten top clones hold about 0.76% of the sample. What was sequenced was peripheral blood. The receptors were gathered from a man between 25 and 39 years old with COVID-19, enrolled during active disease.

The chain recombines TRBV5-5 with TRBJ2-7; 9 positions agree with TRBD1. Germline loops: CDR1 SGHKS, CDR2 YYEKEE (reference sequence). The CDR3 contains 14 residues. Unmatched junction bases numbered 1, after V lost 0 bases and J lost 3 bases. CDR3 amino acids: CASSLGGQGYEQYF. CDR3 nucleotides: TGTGCCAGCAGCTTGGGGGGACAGGGCTACGAGCAGTACTTC.

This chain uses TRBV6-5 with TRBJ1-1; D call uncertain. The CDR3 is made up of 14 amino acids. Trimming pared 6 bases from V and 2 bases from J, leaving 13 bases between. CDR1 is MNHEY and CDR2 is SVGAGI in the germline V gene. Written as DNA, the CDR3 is TGTGCCAGCAGAGACACATTAATAAACACTGAAGCTTTCTTT. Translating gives CASRDTLINTEAFF.

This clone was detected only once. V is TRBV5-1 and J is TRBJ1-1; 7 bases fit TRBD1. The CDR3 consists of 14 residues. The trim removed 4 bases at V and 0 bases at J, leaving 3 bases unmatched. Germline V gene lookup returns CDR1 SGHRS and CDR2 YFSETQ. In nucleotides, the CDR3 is TGCGCCAGCAGCGTAGGGGGCATGAACACTGAAGCTTTCTTT. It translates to CASSVGGMNTEAFF.

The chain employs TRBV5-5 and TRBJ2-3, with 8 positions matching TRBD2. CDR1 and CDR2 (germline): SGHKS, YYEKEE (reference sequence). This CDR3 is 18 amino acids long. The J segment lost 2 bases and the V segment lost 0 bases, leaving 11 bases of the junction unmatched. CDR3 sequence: CASSLEEAGEPPTDTQYF. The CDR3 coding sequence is TGTGCCAGCAGCTTGGAGGAAGCGGGGGAGCCACCCACAGATACGCAGTATTTT.

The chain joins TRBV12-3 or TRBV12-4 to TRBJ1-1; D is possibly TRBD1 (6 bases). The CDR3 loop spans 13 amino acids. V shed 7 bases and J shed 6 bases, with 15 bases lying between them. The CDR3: CASTRTETPEAFF. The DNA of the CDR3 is TGTGCCAGCACGAGGACAGAAACCCCTGAAGCTTTCTTT.

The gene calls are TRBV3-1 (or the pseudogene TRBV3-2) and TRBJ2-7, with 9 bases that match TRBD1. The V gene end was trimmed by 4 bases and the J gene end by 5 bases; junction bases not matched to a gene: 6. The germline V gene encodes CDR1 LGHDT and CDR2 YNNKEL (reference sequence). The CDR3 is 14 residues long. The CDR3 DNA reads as TGTGCCAGCAGCCGTGGACAGGGGCGGAACGAGCAGTACTTC. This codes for CASSRGQGRNEQYF.

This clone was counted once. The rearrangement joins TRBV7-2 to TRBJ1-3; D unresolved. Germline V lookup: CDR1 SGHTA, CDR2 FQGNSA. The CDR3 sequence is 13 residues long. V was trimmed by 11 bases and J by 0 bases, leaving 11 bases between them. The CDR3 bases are TGTGCCTGCCGGACTTACTCTGGAAACACCATATATTTT. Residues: CACRTYSGNTIYF.

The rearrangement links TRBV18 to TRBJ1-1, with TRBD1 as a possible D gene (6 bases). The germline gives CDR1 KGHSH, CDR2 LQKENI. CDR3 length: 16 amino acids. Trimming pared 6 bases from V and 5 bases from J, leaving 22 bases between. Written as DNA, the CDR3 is TGTGCCAGCTCCCCCCCCACTGGGGTCAGGGGAACTGAAGCTTTCTTT. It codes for CASSPPTGVRGTEAFF.

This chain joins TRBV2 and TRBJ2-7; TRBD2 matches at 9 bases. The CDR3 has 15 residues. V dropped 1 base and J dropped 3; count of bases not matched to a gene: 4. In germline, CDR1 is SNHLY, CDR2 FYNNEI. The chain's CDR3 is CASSEDGTSFYEQYF. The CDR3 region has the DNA TGTGCCAGCAGTGAAGACGGGACTAGCTTCTACGAGCAGTACTTC.

The CDR3 region is CASSIGHWNTEAFF. For the CDR3, the DNA is TGTGCCAGTAGTATTGGACACTGGAACACTGAAGCTTTCTTT. The J gene is TRBJ1-1, the V gene TRBV19; tentatively, D is TRBD1 (5 bases). V was pared by 3 bases and J by 1 base, with 9 bases between. Germline values: CDR1 LNHDA, CDR2 SQIVND (reference sequence). CDR3 size: 14 residues.

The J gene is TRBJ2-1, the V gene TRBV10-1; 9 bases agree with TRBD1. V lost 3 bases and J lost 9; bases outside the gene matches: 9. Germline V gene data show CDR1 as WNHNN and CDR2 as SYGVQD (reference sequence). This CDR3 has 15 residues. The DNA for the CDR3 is TGCGCCAGCAGTGATGGACAGGGGCCAAGAAGTGAGCAGTTCTTC. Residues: CASSDGQGPRSEQFF.

CDR3 bases: TGTGCCAGCAGCCCCAGAAGGACAGAGGGTAGAGAGACCCAGTACTTC. Its translation is CASSPRRTEGRETQYF. The chain has TRBV5-5 and TRBJ2-5; perhaps TRBD1 as D (6 bases). The CDR3 runs to 16 residues. The germline V and J ends were trimmed by 4 bases and 4 bases, with 20 bases remaining between them. Germline V CDR1 and CDR2: SGHKS, YYEKEE (reference sequence).

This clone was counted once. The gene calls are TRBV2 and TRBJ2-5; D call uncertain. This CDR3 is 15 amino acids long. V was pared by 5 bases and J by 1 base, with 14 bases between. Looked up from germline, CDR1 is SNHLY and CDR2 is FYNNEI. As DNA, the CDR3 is TGTGCCAGCAGTCCAGTGAGGTCCATCCAAGAGACCCAGTACTTC. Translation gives CASSPVRSIQETQYF.

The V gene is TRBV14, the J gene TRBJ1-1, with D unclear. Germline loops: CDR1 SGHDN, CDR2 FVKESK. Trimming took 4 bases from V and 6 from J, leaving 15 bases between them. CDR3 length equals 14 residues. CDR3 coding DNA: TGTGCCAGCAGCCCCCTTGGAGCTAAGCCTGAAGCTTTCTTT. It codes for CASSPLGAKPEAFF.

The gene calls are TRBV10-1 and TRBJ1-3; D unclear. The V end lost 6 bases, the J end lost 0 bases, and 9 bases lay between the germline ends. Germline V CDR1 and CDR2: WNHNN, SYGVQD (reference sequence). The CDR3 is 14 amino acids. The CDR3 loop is CASSGSSSGNTIYF. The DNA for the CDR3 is TGCGCCAGCAGCGGGAGTTCCTCTGGAAACACCATATATTTT.

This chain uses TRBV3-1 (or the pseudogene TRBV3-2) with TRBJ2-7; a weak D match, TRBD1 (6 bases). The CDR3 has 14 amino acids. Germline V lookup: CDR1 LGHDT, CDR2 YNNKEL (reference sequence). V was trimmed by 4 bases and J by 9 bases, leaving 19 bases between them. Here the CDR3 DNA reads TGTGCCAGCAGCCTTTTGGGGGCCCTGGAAGGGCAGTACTTC. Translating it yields CASSLLGALEGQYF.

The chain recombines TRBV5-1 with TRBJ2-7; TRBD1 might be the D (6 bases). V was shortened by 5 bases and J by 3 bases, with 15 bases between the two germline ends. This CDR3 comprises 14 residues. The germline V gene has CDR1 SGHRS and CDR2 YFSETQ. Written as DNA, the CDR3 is TGCGCCAGCAGATTTCGGGACACTTACTACGAGCAGTACTTC. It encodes CASRFRDTYYEQYF.

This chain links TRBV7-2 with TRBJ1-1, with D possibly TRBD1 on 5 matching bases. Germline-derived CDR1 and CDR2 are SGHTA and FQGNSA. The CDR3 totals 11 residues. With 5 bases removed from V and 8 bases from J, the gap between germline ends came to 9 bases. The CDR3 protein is CASSPRVEAFF. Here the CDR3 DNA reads TGTGCCAGCAGCCCCAGGGTCGAAGCTTTCTTT.

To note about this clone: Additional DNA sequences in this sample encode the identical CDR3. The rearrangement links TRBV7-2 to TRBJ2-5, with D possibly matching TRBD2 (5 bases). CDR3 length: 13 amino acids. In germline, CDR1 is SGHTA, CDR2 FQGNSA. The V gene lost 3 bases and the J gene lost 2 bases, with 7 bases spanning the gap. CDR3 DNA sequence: TGTGCCAGCAGCTTCGGAGGACAAGAGACCCAGTACTTC. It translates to CASSFGGQETQYF.

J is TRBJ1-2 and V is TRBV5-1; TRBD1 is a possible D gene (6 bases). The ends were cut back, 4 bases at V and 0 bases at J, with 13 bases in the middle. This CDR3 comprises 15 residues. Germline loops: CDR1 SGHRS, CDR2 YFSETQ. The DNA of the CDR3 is TGCGCCAGCAGCCCCGGGACATTTGCTAACTATGGCTACACCTTC. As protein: CASSPGTFANYGYTF.

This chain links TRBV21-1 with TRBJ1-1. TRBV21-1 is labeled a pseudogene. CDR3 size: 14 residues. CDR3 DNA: TGTGCCAGCAGCAAGTTGGGGGGGAACACTGAAGCTTTCTTT. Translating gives CASSKLGGNTEAFF.

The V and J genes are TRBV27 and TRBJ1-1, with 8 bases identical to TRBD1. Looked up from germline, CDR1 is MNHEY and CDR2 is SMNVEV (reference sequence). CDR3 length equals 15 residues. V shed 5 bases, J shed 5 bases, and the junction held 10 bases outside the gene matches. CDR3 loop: CASSKWTGHKTEAFF. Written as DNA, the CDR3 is TGTGCCAGCAGTAAGTGGACAGGGCATAAAACTGAAGCTTTCTTT.

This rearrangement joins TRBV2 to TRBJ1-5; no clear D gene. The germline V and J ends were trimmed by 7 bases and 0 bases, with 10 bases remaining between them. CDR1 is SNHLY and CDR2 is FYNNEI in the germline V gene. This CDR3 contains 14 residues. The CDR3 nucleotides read TGTGCCAGCACGATCATAGATAGCAATCAGCCCCAGCATTTT. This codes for CASTIIDSNQPQHF.

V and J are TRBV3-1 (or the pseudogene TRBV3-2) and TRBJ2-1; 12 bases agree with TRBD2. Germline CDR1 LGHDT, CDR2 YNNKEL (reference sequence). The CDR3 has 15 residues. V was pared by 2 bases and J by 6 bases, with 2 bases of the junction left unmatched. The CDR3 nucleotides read TGTGCCAGCAGCCAACTAGCGGGGGGGGGCAATGAGCAGTTCTTC. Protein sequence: CASSQLAGGGNEQFF.

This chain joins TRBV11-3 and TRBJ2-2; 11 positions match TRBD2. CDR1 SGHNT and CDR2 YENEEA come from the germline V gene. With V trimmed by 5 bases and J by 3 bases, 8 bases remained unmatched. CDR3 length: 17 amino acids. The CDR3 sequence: CASSRAGLAGYTGELFF. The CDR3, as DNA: TGTGCCAGCAGCCGCGCAGGACTAGCGGGTTACACCGGGGAGCTGTTTTTT.

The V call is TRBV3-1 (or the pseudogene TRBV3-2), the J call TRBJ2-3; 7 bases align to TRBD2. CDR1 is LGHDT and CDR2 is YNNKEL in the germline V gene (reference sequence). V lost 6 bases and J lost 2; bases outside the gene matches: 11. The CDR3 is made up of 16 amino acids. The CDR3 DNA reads TGTGCCAGCAGACAAACCGGGGGAGGGGACACAGATACGCAGTATTTT. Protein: CASRQTGGGDTDTQYF.

In DNA form, the CDR3 reads TGTGCCAGCAGCCAGGGGAAGGACAGAAACACTGAAGCTTTCTTT. It translates to CASSQGKDRNTEAFF. This sequence joins TRBV3-1 (or the pseudogene TRBV3-2) and TRBJ1-1; D might be TRBD1 (6 bases). CDR1 and CDR2 from the germline V gene are LGHDT and YNNKEL (reference sequence). Trimming pared 3 bases from V and 2 bases from J, leaving 13 bases between. The CDR3 has 15 amino acids.

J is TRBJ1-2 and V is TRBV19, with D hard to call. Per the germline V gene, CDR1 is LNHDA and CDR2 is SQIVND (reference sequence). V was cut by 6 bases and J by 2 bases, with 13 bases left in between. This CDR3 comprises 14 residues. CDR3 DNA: TGTGCCAGTAGCCCGCGGGGTGACAACTATGGCTACACCTTC. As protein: CASSPRGDNYGYTF.

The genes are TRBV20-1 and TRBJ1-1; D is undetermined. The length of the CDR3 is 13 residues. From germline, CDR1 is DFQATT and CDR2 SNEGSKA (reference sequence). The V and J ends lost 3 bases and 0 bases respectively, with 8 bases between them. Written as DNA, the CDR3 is TGCAGTGCTAGTTTAGTTTTGAACACTGAAGCTTTCTTT. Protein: CSASLVLNTEAFF.

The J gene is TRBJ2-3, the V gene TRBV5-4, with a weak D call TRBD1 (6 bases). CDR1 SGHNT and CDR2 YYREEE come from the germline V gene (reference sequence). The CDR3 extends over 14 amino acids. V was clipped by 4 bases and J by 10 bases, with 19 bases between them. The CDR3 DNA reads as TGTGCCAGCAGCCAGACTACAACAGGGAAGGCGCAGTATTTT. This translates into CASSQTTTGKAQYF.

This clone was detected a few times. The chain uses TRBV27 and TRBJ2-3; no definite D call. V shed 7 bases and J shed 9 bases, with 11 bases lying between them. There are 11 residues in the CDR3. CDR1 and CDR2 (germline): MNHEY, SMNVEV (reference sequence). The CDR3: CASTAPITQYF. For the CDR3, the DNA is TGTGCCAGCACTGCCCCTATAACGCAGTATTTT.

The CDR3: CASSVDRGPQHF. CDR3 DNA sequence: TGTGCCAGCTCAGTCGACAGGGGACCCCAGCATTTT. The J gene is TRBJ1-5, the V gene TRBV18; 8 bases align to TRBD1. Losses at the gene ends were 5 bases for V and 10 bases for J; bases not matched to a gene: 4. The germline V gene encodes CDR1 KGHSH and CDR2 LQKENI. The CDR3 extends over 12 amino acids.